These 31 T cell receptor beta chains came from one sample sequenced in a study of neurological immune-mediated disorders. TCRdb independently ran MiXCR on the 5' RACE reads; one entry per CDR3 protein. The repertoire holds tens of thousands of distinct CDR3 sequences, nearly 3.5% seen once, with approximately 3.5% in the top ten. The material sequenced was PBMCs. The receptors were gathered from a man aged 35 to 55 with multiple sclerosis.

This clonotype was counted ten times or more. The J gene is TRBJ1-2, the V gene TRBV20-1, with 9 nucleotides matching TRBD1. The J segment lost 5 bases and the V segment lost 1 base, leaving 8 bases of the junction unmatched. This CDR3 is 15 amino acids long. The V gene's germline CDR1 is DFQATT and CDR2 SNEGSKA (reference sequence). CDR3 amino acids: CSARAGDRALYGYTF. The CDR3 nucleotides are TGCAGTGCTAGAGCTGGGGACAGGGCCTTATATGGCTACACCTTC.

The rearrangement joins TRBV12-3 or TRBV12-4 to TRBJ2-3, with D possibly TRBD2 on 5 matching bases. This CDR3 spans 15 amino acids. Trimming stripped 5 bases from V and 2 bases from J, with 14 bases between. In DNA form, the CDR3 reads TGTGCCAGCAGTCACAGCGGCAACTACACAGATACGCAGTATTTT. Translating gives CASSHSGNYTDTQYF.

This clonotype was seen repeatedly, ten times or more. The genes are TRBV5-5 and TRBJ1-1, with D possibly being TRBD1 (5 bases). The CDR3 extends over 15 amino acids. Germline V gene lookup returns CDR1 SGHKS and CDR2 YYEKEE (reference sequence). The V gene lost 3 bases and the J gene lost 0 bases, with 12 bases spanning the gap. The CDR3 DNA follows: TGTGCCAGCAGCTATGTGACAGACCTGAACACTGAAGCTTTCTTT. This translates into CASSYVTDLNTEAFF.

This clonotype was counted between two and nine times. The chain recombines TRBV20-1 with TRBJ2-5; D is possibly TRBD1 or TRBD2 (5 bases each). Trimming took off 2 bases at V and 5 bases at J, with 18 bases between the two ends. In germline, CDR1 is DFQATT, CDR2 SNEGSKA (reference sequence). The CDR3 is made up of 15 amino acids. CDR3 region: CSARKGMGVMETQYF. The CDR3 DNA follows: TGCAGTGCTAGAAAGGGGATGGGAGTTATGGAGACCCAGTACTTC.

This clonotype has ten or more counts. This chain joins TRBV2 and TRBJ1-5, with D uncertain. The CDR3 covers 13 residues. Germline V gene sequence: CDR1 SNHLY, CDR2 FYNNEI. Trimming left V 6 bases short and J 2 bases short, with 8 bases between. CDR3 sequence: CASRLQGNQPQHF. The CDR3 DNA reads as TGTGCCAGCAGACTCCAGGGCAATCAGCCCCAGCATTTT. Looking up the rest from reference TRBV2 and TRBJ1-5 gives the full variable domain: EPEVTQTPSHQVTQMGQEVILRCVPISNHLYFYWYRQILGQKVEFLVSFYNNEISEKSEIFDDQFSVERPDGSNFTLKIRSTKLEDSAMYFCASRLQGNQPQHFGDGTRLSIL.

At least ten counts were recorded for this clonotype. The chain is built from TRBV29-1 and TRBJ2-7; D is perhaps TRBD2 (5 bases). The CDR3 length is 14 residues. Trimming removed 6 bases from V and 6 bases from J, with 21 bases in between. The V gene's germline CDR1 is SQVTM and CDR2 ANQGSEA. CDR3 sequence (DNA): TGCAGCGTCATTGGACGGGGTGACATTAGCGAGCAGTACTTC. It yields the protein CSVIGRGDISEQYF.

This clonotype was counted at least ten times. The chain uses TRBV20-1 and TRBJ1-1, with D uncertain. The length of the CDR3 is 12 residues. Germline assignment: CDR1 DFQATT and CDR2 SNEGSKA (reference sequence). V was trimmed by 5 bases and J by 1 base, leaving 8 bases between them. The CDR3 DNA sequence: TGCAGTGCTTTGACGCGGAACACTGAAGCTTTCTTT. Translating it yields CSALTRNTEAFF.

Many counts were recorded for this clonotype. This chain links TRBV20-1 with TRBJ2-1; 10 nucleotides align to TRBD2. The J segment lost 2 bases and the V segment lost 0 bases, leaving 4 bases of the junction unmatched. Germline CDR1 reads DFQATT; CDR2 reads SNEGSKA (reference sequence). This CDR3 contains 16 residues. In DNA form, the CDR3 reads TGCAGTGCTAGAGATCGGCTAGCGGGGGCCTACAATGAGCAGTTCTTC. Residues: CSARDRLAGAYNEQFF.

About this clonotype itself: Since a much larger clone is just one base distant, this may be a read error. The chain carries TRBV5-1 and TRBJ2-1; 7 bases align to TRBD2. The germline CDR1 and CDR2 sequences are SGHRS and YFSETQ. Unmatched junction bases numbered 20, after V lost 4 bases and J lost 10 bases. The CDR3 contains 17 residues. CDR3 coding DNA: TGCGCCAGCAGCCTTTTAAGCGGGATATCCCTTCACGCCGAGCAGTTCTTC. Its protein is CASSLLSGISLHAEQFF.

At least ten counts were recorded for this clonotype. CDR3 bases: TGTGCCAGCAGCTCCTGGACAGGGGCGGACACTGAAGCTTTCTTT. Encoded protein: CASSSWTGADTEAFF. This sequence joins TRBV9 and TRBJ1-1; TRBD1 aligns across 9 bases. This CDR3 is 15 amino acids long. The V gene's germline CDR1 is SGDLS and CDR2 YYNGEE. V was clipped by 4 bases and J by 3 bases; unmatched bases: 7.

This clonotype was observed many times. The V gene is TRBV15, the J gene TRBJ1-5; D unclear. The V end was cut by 2 bases, the J end by 4 bases, with 3 bases between. Germline values: CDR1 LNHNV, CDR2 YYDKDF (reference sequence). CDR3 length: 12 amino acids. CDR3 DNA sequence: TGTGCCACCAGCAGATTTAATCAGCCCCAGCATTTT. Translating it yields CATSRFNQPQHF.

The table lists this clonotype with many counts. The chain combines TRBV12-3 or TRBV12-4 with TRBJ1-5; no clear D gene. V gave up 6 bases and J gave up 2 bases, with 14 bases separating them. The CDR3 loop spans 15 amino acids. The CDR3 is CASSSGWVRNQPQHF. The DNA for the CDR3 is TGTGCCAGCAGCTCGGGTTGGGTACGCAATCAGCCCCAGCATTTT.

The chain is built from TRBV27 and TRBJ1-2, with 7 bases fitting TRBD1. Per germline, CDR1 MNHEY and CDR2 SMNVEV (reference sequence). The CDR3 is 14 residues long. Trimming at V came to 0 bases and at J to 4 bases, leaving 2 bases not matched to a gene. The DNA of the CDR3 is TGTGCCAGCAGTTTATCGAGGGACAGCTATGGCTACACCTTC. Amino acids: CASSLSRDSYGYTF.

This clonotype was seen repeatedly, ten times or more. The chain recombines TRBV6-5 with TRBJ2-7; the D gene could be TRBD1 or TRBD2 (5 bases each). V gave up 6 bases and J gave up 6 bases, with 12 bases separating them. In germline, CDR1 is MNHEY, CDR2 SVGAGI. The CDR3 runs 12 residues. This CDR3 is CASRSGGGEQYF. DNA for the CDR3: TGTGCCAGCAGGTCAGGTGGGGGCGAGCAGTACTTC.

In its sample, this clonotype was seen many times. In DNA, the CDR3 is TGTGCCAGCAGCCCCGGGGGTAGCGGGGAGACCCAGTACTTC. Its protein is CASSPGGSGETQYF. This chain uses TRBV12-3 or TRBV12-4 with TRBJ2-5; 7 bases match TRBD2. The CDR3 runs to 14 residues. V lost 6 bases and J lost 5; bases outside the gene matches: 9.

This clonotype was recorded at least ten times. The chain combines TRBV29-1 with TRBJ2-7; a weak D match, TRBD1 (6 bases). This CDR3 contains 11 residues. In germline, CDR1 is SQVTM, CDR2 ANQGSEA. V was cut by 6 bases and J by 6 bases, with 12 bases left in between. The CDR3 sequence: CSVSGQGEQYF. CDR3 nucleotides: TGCAGCGTCTCGGGACAAGGCGAGCAGTACTTC.

This clonotype was detected many times. This chain joins TRBV5-1 and TRBJ1-1, with a weak D call TRBD1 (5 bases). Germline V CDR1 and CDR2: SGHRS, YFSETQ. The CDR3 extends over 13 amino acids. V gave up 4 bases and J gave up 1 base, with 8 bases separating them. CDR3 protein: CASSRDGNTEAFF. CDR3 bases: TGCGCCAGCAGCCGGGACGGGAACACTGAAGCTTTCTTT.

This clonotype was recorded at least ten times. The chain is built from TRBV15 and TRBJ2-3; 10 nucleotides match TRBD2. Germline V lookup: CDR1 LNHNV, CDR2 YYDKDF (reference sequence). The CDR3 totals 16 residues. J lost 3 bases, V lost 2 bases, and 5 bases had no gene match. In nucleotides, the CDR3 is TGTGCCACCAGCAGAACAATAGCGGGGGGAACAGATACGCAGTATTTT. This encodes CATSRTIAGGTDTQYF.

This clonotype was recorded at least ten times. The chain uses TRBV12-3 or TRBV12-4 and TRBJ1-1; D not certain. This CDR3 has 13 residues. V was shortened by 6 bases and J by 3 bases, with 11 bases between the two germline ends. CDR3 region: CASSRLGDTEAFF. The CDR3 DNA reads as TGTGCCAGCAGCCGTCTTGGTGACACTGAAGCTTTCTTT.

This clonotype came up many times. The V call is TRBV12-3 or TRBV12-4, the J call TRBJ2-7, with D uncertain. This CDR3 has 14 residues. The germline V and J ends were trimmed by 2 bases and 3 bases, with 11 bases remaining between them. The chain's CDR3 is CASSLHRPVYEQYF. The DNA for the CDR3 is TGTGCCAGCAGTTTACACAGACCGGTCTACGAGCAGTACTTC.

This clonotype was seen repeatedly, ten times or more. The chain is built from TRBV29-1 and TRBJ1-2; D unresolved. The CDR3 consists of 15 residues. Per the germline V gene, CDR1 is SQVTM and CDR2 is ANQGSEA. V was clipped by 1 base and J by 4 bases, with 16 bases between them. As DNA, the CDR3 is TGCAGCGTTGAAGTCCCCTACGGAGGAGGCTATGGCTACACCTTC. This translates into CSVEVPYGGGYGYTF. Based on the CDR3 plus reference TRBV29-1 and TRBJ1-2, the full variable domain is SAVISQKPSRDICQRGTSLTIQCQVDSQVTMMFWYRQQPGQSLTLIATANQGSEATYESGFVIDKFPISRPNLTFSTLTVSNMSPEDSSIYLCSVEVPYGGGYGYTFGSGTRLTVV.

This clonotype has ten or more counts. J is TRBJ2-7 and V is TRBV5-6, with 8 bases aligning to TRBD1. The CDR3 consists of 15 residues. The V gene's germline CDR1 is SGHDT and CDR2 YYEEEE. The junction had 2 bases not matched to a gene; V was cut back by 0 bases and J by 0 bases. The DNA of the CDR3 is TGTGCCAGCAGCTTGGACAGGGGGATCTCCTACGAGCAGTACTTC. It translates to CASSLDRGISYEQYF. Full variable domain (remainder filled in from reference TRBV5-6 and TRBJ2-7): DAGVTQSPTHLIKTRGQQVTLRCSPKSGHDTVSWYQQALGQGPQFIFQYYEEEERQRGNFPDRFSGHQFPNYSSELNVNALLLGDSALYLCASSLDRGISYEQYFGPGTRLTVT.

The table lists this clonotype with many counts. This chain joins TRBV6-6 and TRBJ1-2, with 7 bases fitting TRBD1. J was trimmed by 7 bases and V by 2 bases; bases with no gene match: 7. Germline CDR1 MNHNY, CDR2 SVGAGI (reference sequence). The CDR3 totals 14 residues. CDR3 amino acids: CASSYAQGLGGYTF. The CDR3 nucleotides are TGTGCCAGCAGTTACGCACAGGGGCTGGGTGGCTACACCTTC.

As to this clonotype: A much larger clone differs by one base, so this may be a read error. V is TRBV3-1 and J is TRBJ2-5; TRBD2 matches at 11 bases. CDR1 is LGHDT and CDR2 is YNNKEL in the germline V gene (reference sequence). J was trimmed by 2 bases and V by 3 bases; bases with no gene match: 2. The CDR3 is made up of 15 amino acids. The CDR3 is CASSHRLAGQETQYF. DNA of the CDR3: TGTGCCAGCAGCCACCGACTAGCGGGACAAGAGACCCAGTACTTC.

The sample holds many counts of this clonotype. The V and J genes are TRBV5-6 and TRBJ2-3; possibly TRBD2 for D (6 bases). The length of the CDR3 is 15 residues. The germline gives CDR1 SGHDT, CDR2 YYEEEE. V was clipped by 3 bases and J by 7 bases, with 18 bases between them. This CDR3 is CASSSTSFGGNTQYF. CDR3 DNA sequence: TGTGCCAGCAGCTCAACTAGCTTTGGTGGGAATACGCAGTATTTT.

This clonotype was detected many times. CDR3 in amino acids: CATSRDPGQPQHF. In nucleotides, the CDR3 is TGTGCCACCAGCAGAGATCCGGGACAGCCCCAGCATTTT. The chain carries TRBV15 and TRBJ1-5, with D uncertain. CDR1 and CDR2 from the germline V gene are LNHNV and YYDKDF (reference sequence). This CDR3 has 13 residues. Trimming removed 0 bases at V and 7 bases at J, with 7 bases between.

This clonotype counts as medium-sized. This chain uses TRBV7-9 with TRBJ1-2; D is perhaps TRBD1 (6 bases). Per the germline V gene, CDR1 is SEHNR and CDR2 is FQNEAQ (reference sequence). The germline V and J ends were trimmed by 7 bases and 4 bases, with 19 bases remaining between them. The CDR3 sequence is 15 residues long. The CDR3 loop is CASTLGSGAIYGYTF. In DNA, the CDR3 is TGTGCCAGCACCTTGGGGTCAGGGGCCATCTATGGCTACACCTTC.

This clonotype was seen many times. This chain uses TRBV6-1 with TRBJ2-1; D gene unclear. This CDR3 spans 15 amino acids. V lost 2 bases and J 1 base, leaving 9 bases between the germline ends. The V gene's germline CDR1 is MNHNS and CDR2 SASEGT. The CDR3 DNA reads as TGTGCCAGCAGTGAACATAGGATGTCCTACAATGAGCAGTTCTTC. Translation: CASSEHRMSYNEQFF.

This clonotype was observed at least ten times. The chain joins TRBV5-1 to TRBJ2-1; 9 positions match TRBD2. The J segment lost 5 bases and the V segment lost 0 bases, leaving 6 bases of the junction unmatched. The CDR3 totals 16 residues. From germline, CDR1 is SGHRS and CDR2 YFSETQ. CDR3 loop: CASSLGIASGNNEQFF. DNA of the CDR3: TGCGCCAGCAGCTTGGGAATTGCTAGCGGGAACAATGAGCAGTTCTTC.

Many counts were recorded for this clonotype. The J gene is TRBJ2-7, the V gene TRBV5-1; the D is unclear. V lost 3 bases and J 5 bases, leaving 12 bases between the germline ends. The CDR3 length is 13 residues. Germline loops: CDR1 SGHRS, CDR2 YFSETQ. The CDR3 sequence is CASSSRTSDEQYF. In DNA, the CDR3 is TGCGCCAGCAGCTCGCGGACGTCCGACGAGCAGTACTTC.

This clonotype has just a few counts. CDR3 nucleotides: TGTGCCAGCGCTACTAGTACAAAGACAGATACGCAGTATTTT. Translated: CASATSTKTDTQYF. The V gene is TRBV7-9, the J gene TRBJ2-3, with D possibly TRBD2 on 5 matching bases. The CDR3 extends over 14 amino acids. V lost 8 bases and J lost 3, with 15 bases in between. Germline V gene sequence: CDR1 SEHNR, CDR2 FQNEAQ (reference sequence). Together with reference TRBV7-9 and TRBJ2-3, the CDR3 gives the full variable domain: DTGVSQNPRHKITKRGQNVTFRCDPISEHNRLYWYRQTLGQGPEFLTYFQNEAQLEKSRLLSDRFSAERPKGSFSTLEIQRTEQGDSAMYLCASATSTKTDTQYFGPGTRLTVL.